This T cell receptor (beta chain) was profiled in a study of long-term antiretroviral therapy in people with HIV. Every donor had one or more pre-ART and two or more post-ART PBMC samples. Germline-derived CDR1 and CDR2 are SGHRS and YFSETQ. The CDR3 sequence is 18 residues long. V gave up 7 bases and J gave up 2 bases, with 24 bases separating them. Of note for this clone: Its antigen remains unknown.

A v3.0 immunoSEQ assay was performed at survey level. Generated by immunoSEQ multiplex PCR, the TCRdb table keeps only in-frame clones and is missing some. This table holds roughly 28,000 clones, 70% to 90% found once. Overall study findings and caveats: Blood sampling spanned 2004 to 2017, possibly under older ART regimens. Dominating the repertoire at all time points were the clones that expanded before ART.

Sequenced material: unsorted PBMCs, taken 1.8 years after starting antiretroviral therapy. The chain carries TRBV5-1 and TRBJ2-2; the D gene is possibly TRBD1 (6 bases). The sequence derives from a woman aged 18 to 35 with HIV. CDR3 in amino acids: CASASGTIAYRNTGELFF. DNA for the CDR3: TGCGCCAGCGCATCCGGGACAATCGCCTATAGAAACACCGGGGAGCTGTTTTTT.